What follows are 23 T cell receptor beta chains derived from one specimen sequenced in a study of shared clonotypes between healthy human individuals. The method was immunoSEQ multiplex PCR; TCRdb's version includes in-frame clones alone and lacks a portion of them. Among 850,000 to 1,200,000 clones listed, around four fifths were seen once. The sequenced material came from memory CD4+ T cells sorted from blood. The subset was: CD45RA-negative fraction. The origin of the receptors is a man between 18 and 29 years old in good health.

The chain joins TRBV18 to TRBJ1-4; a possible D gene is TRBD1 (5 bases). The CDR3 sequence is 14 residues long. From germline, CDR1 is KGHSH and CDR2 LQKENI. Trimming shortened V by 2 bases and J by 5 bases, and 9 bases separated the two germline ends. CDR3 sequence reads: CASSPSPGNEKLFF. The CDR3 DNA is TGTGCCAGCTCACCATCCCCAGGGAATGAAAAACTGTTTTTT.

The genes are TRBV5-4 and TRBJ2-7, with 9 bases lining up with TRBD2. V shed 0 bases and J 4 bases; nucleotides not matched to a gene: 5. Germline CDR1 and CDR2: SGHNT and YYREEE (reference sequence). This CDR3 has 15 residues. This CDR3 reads CASSLAAGGLYEQYF. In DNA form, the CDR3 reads TGTGCCAGCAGCTTGGCAGCGGGGGGTCTTTACGAGCAGTACTTC.

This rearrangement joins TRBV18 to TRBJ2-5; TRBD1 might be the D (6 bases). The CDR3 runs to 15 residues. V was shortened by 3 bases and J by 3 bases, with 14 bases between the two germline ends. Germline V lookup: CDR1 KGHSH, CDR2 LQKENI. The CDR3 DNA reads TGTGCCAGCTCACCCGCAGGGGCCAGGGAAGAGACCCAGTACTTC. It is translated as CASSPAGAREETQYF.

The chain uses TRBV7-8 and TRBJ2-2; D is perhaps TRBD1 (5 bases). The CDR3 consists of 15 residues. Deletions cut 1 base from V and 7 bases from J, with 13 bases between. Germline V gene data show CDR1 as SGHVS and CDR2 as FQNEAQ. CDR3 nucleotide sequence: TGTGCCAGCAGCTTAGGCTTTAGGGGAATCGGGGAGCTGTTTTTT. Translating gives CASSLGFRGIGELFF.

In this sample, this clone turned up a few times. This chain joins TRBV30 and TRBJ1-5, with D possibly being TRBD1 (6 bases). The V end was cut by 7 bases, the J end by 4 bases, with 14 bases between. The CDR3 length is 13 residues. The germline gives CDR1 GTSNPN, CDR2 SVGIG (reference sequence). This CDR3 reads CAYRGQINQPQHF. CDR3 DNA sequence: TGTGCCTACCGGGGGCAGATTAATCAGCCCCAGCATTTT.

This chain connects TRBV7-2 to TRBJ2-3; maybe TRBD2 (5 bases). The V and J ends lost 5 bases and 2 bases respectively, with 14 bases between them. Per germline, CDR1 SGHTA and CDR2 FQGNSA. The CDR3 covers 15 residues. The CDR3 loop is CASSNLRTLTDTQYF. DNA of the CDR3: TGTGCCAGCAGCAATCTCCGGACTCTCACAGATACGCAGTATTTT.

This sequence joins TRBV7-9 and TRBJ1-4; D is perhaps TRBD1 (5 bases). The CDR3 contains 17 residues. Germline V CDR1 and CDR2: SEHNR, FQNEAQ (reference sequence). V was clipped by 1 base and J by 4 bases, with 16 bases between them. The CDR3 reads CASSLGSPRDNNEKLFF. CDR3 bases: TGTGCCAGCAGCTTAGGGTCCCCCAGGGATAATAATGAAAAACTGTTTTTT.

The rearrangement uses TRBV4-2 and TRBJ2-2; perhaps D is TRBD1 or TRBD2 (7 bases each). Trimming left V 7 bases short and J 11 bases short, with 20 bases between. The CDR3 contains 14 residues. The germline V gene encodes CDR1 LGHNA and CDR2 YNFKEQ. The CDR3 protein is CASTLNTGEGELFF. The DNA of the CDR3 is TGTGCCAGCACTTTAAATACAGGGGAGGGAGAGCTGTTTTTT.

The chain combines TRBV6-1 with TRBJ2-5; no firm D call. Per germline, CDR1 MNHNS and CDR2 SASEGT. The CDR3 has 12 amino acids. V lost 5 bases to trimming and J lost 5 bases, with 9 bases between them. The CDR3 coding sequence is TGTGCCAGCAGTATTGGATGGGAGACCCAGTACTTC. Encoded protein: CASSIGWETQYF.

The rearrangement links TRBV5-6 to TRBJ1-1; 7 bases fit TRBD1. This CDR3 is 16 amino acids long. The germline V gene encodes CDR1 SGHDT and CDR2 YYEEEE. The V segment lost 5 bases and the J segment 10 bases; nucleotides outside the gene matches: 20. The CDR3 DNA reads TGTGCCAGCAGGGGCGGACAGGCCGATTCCTTTGGAAGAGCTTTCTTT. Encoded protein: CASRGGQADSFGRAFF.

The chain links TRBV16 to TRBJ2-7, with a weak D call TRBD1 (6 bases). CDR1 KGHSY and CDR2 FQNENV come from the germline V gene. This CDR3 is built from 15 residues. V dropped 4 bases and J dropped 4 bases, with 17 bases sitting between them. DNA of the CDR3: TGTGCCAGCAGCCGCACGGACAGTAAGCATTACGAGCAGTACTTC. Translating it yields CASSRTDSKHYEQYF.

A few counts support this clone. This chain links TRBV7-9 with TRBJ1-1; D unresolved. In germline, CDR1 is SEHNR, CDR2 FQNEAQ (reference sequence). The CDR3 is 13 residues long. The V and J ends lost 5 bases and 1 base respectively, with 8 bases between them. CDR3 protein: CASSPRKNTEAFF. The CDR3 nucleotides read TGTGCCAGCAGCCCAAGAAAGAACACTGAAGCTTTCTTT.

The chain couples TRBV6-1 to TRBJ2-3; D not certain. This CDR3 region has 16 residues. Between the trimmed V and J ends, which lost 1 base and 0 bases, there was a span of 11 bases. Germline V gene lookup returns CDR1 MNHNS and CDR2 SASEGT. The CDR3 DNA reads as TGTGCCAGCAGTGAAGTCGGCAGGCCTAGCACAGATACGCAGTATTTT. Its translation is CASSEVGRPSTDTQYF.

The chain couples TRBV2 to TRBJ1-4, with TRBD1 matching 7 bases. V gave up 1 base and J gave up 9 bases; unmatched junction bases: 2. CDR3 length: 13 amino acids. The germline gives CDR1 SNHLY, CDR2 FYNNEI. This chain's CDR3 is CASSEGGQQKLFF. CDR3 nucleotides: TGTGCCAGCAGTGAAGGGGGACAGCAAAAACTGTTTTTT. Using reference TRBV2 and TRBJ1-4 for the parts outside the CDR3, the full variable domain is EPEVTQTPSHQVTQMGQEVILRCVPISNHLYFYWYRQILGQKVEFLVSFYNNEISEKSEIFDDQFSVERPDGSNFTLKIRSTKLEDSAMYFCASSEGGQQKLFFGSGTQLSVL.

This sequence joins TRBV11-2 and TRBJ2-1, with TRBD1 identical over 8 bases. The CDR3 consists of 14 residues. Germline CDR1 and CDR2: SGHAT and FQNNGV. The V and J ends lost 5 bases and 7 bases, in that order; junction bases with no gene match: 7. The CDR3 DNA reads TGTGCCAGCAGCCCACAGGGGGGTATAAATGAGCAGTTCTTC. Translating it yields CASSPQGGINEQFF.

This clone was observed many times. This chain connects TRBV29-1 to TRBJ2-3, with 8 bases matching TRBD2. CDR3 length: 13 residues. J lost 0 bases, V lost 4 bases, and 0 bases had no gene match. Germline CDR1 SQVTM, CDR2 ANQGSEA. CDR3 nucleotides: TGCAGCGTTGCTAGCGGGAGCACAGATACGCAGTATTTT. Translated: CSVASGSTDTQYF.

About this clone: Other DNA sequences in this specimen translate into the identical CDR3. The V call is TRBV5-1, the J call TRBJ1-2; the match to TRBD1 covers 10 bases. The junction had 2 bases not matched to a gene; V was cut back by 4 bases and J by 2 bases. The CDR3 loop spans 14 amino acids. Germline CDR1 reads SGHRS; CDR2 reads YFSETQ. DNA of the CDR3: TGCGCCAGCAGCGCGGGACAGGGGAACTATGGCTACACCTTC. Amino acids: CASSAGQGNYGYTF.

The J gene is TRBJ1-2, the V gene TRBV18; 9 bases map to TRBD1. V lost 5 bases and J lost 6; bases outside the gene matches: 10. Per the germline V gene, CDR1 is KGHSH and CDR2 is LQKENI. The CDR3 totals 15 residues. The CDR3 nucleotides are TGTGCCAGCTCATCAACAGGGGGCGGAATTAATGGCTACACCTTC. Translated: CASSSTGGGINGYTF.

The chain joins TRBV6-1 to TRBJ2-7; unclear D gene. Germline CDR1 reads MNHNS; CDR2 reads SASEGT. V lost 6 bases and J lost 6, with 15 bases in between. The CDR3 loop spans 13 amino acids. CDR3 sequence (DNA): TGTGCCAGCAGCTTCTTCTCTGAGACCGAGCAGTACTTC. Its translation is CASSFFSETEQYF.

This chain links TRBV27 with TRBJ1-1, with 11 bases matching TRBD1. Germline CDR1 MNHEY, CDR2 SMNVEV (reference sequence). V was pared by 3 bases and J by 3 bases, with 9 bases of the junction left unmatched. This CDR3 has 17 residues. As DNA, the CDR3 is TGTGCCAGCAGTTTTACCCCGGACAGGGGGCATGACACTGAAGCTTTCTTT. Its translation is CASSFTPDRGHDTEAFF.

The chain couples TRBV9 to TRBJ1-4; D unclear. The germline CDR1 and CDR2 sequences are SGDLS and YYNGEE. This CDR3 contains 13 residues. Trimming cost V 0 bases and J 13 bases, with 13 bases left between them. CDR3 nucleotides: TGTGCCAGCAGCGTAGACGTGGGAAGTAGACTGTTTTTT. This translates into CASSVDVGSRLFF.

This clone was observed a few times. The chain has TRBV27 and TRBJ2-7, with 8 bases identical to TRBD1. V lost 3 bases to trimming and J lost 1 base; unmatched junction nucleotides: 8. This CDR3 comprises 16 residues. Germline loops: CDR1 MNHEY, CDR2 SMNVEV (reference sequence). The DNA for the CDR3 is TGTGCCAGCAGTTTCACACGACAGGGGAGATCCTACGAGCAGTACTTC. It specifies CASSFTRQGRSYEQYF.

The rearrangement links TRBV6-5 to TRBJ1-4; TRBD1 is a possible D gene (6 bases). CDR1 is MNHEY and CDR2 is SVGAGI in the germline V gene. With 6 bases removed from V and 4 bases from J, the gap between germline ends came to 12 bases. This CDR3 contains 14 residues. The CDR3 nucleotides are TGTGCCAGCAGGAAGACAGGCCTTAATGAAAAACTGTTTTTT. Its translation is CASRKTGLNEKLFF.